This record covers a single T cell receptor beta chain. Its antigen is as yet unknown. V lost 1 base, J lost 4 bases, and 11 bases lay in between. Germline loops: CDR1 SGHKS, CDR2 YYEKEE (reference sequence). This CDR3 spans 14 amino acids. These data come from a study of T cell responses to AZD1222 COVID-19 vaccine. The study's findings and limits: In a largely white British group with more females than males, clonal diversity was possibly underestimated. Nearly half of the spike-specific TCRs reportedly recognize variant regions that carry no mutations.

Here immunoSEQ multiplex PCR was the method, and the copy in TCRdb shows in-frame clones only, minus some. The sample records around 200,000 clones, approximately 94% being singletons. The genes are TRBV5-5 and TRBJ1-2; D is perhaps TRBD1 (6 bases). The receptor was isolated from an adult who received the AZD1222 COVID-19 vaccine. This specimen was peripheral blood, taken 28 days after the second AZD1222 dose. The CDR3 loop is CASSLQGTIYGYTF. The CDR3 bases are TGTGCCAGCAGCTTGCAGGGGACAATCTATGGCTACACCTTC.